This paragraph reports one T cell receptor beta chain. Its target is not known. This entry belongs to a study of T-cell reconstitution after alpha-beta-depleted transplantation in children. Overall study findings and caveats: As was reported, about two months after transplant, alpha-beta T cells came from several hundred expanded graft clones. Newly produced T cells mostly accounted for T-cell counts and diversity one year post-transplant.

Researchers prepared the TCRbeta library using unique molecular identifiers, the study reports. TCRdb reanalysed the PCR reads using MiXCR and keeps one entry per CDR3 protein. In the table there are 540,000 or so distinct CDR3 sequences, about 23% of which are singletons. V was pared by 6 bases and J by 4 bases, with 8 bases of the junction left unmatched. The CDR3 loop spans 13 amino acids. The germline V gene has CDR1 SQVTM and CDR2 ANQGSEA. V and J are TRBV29-1 and TRBJ1-1, with 7 bases fitting TRBD1. This receptor was identified in a boy under two years old who had a stem cell transplant for acute myeloid leukemia, so the T cells may come from the graft donor. The sample in question was PBMCs, mostly from graft donor cells, obtained 360 days after TCRalphabeta/CD19-depleted stem cell transplant. The CDR3 sequence is CSVVQGPSTEAFF. In nucleotides, the CDR3 is TGCAGCGTCGTACAGGGGCCAAGCACTGAAGCTTTCTTT. The whole variable domain, remainder taken from reference TRBV29-1 and TRBJ1-1, is SAVISQKPSRDICQRGTSLTIQCQVDSQVTMMFWYRQQPGQSLTLIATANQGSEATYESGFVIDKFPISRPNLTFSTLTVSNMSPEDSSIYLCSVVQGPSTEAFFGQGTRLTVV.